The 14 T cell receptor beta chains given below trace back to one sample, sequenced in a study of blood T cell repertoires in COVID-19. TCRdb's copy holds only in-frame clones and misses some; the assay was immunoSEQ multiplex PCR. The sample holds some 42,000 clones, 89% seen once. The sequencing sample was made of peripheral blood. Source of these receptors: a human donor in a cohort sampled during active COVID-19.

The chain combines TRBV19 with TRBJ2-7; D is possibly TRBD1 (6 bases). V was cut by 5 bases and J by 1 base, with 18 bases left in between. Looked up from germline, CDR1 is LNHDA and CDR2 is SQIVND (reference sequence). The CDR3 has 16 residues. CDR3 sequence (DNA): TGTGCCAGTAGTCCTGACGGACAGACAAGGTCCTACGAGCAGTACTTC. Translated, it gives CASSPDGQTRSYEQYF.

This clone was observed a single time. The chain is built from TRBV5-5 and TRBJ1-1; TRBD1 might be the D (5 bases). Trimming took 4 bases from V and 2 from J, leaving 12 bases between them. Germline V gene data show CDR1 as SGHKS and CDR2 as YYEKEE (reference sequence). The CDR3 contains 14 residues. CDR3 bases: TGTGCCAGCAGCACGACCGGGGGAAACACTGAAGCTTTCTTT. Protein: CASSTTGGNTEAFF.

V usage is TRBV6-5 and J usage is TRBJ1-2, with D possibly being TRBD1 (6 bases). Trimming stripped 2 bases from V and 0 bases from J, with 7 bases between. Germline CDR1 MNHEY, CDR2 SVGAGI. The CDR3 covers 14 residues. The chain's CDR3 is CASSYTGSNYGYTF. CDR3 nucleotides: TGTGCCAGCAGTTACACAGGGTCTAACTATGGCTACACCTTC.

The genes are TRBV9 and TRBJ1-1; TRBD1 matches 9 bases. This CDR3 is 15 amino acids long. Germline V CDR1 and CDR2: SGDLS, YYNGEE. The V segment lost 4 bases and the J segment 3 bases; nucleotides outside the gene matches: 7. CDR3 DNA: TGTGCCAGCAGCACCCGACAGGGGGGGGACACTGAAGCTTTCTTT. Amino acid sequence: CASSTRQGGDTEAFF.

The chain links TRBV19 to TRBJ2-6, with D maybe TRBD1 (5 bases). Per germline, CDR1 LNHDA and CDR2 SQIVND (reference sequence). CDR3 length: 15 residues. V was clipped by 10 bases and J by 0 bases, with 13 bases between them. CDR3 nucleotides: TGTGCCACTACGACAGCGTTCTCTGGGGCCAACGTCCTGACTTTC. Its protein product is CATTTAFSGANVLTF.

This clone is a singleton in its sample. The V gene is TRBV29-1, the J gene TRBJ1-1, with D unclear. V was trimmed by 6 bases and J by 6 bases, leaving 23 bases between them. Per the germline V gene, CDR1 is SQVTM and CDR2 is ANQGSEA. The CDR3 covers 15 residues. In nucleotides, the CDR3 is TGCAGCGTCCACCCAAGGCAGGTAGTTTCGGCTGAAGCTTTCTTT. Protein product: CSVHPRQVVSAEAFF.

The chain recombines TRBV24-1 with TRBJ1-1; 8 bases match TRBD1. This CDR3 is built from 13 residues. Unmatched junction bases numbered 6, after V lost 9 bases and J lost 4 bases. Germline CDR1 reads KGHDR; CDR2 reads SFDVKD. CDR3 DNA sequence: TGTGCCACCCGCCCAGGGGGCGGCACTGAAGCTTTCTTT. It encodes CATRPGGGTEAFF.

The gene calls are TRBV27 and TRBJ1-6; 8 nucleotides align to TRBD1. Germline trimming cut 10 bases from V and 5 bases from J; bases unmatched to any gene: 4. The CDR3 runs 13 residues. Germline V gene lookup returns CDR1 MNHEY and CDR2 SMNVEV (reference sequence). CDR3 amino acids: CATRGLDNSPLHF. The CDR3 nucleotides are TGTGCCACCAGGGGGCTGGATAATTCACCCCTCCACTTT.

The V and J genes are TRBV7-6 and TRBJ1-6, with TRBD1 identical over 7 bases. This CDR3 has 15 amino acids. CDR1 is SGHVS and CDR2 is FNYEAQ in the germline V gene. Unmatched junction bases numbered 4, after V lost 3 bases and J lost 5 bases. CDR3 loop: CASSLNRGHNSPLHF. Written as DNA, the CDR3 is TGTGCCAGCAGCTTGAACAGGGGCCATAATTCACCCCTCCACTTT.

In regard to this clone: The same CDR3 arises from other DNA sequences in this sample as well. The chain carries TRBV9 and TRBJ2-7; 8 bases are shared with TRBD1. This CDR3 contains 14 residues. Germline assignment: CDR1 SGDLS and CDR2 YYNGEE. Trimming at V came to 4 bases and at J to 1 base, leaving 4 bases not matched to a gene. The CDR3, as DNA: TGTGCCAGCAGCCCCCGACAGGGGTCCTACGAGCAGTACTTC. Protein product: CASSPRQGSYEQYF.

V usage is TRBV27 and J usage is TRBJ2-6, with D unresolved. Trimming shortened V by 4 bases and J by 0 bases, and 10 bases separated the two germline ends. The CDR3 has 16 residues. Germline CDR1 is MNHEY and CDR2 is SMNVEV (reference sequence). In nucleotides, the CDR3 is TGTGCCAGCAGTTCACTGGTGAGCTCTGGGGCCAACGTCCTGACTTTC. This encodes CASSSLVSSGANVLTF. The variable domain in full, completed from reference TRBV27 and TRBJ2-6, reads EAQVTQNPRYLITVTGKKLTVTCSQNMNHEYMSWYRQDPGLGLRQIYYSMNVEVTDKGDVPEGYKVSRKEKRNFPLILESPSPNQTSLYFCASSSLVSSGANVLTFGAGSRLTVL.

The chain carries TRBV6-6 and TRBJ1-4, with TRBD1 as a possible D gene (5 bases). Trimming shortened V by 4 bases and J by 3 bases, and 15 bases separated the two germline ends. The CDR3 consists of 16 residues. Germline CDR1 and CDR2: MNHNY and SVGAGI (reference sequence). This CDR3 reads CASSSDTESANEKLFF. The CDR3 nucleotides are TGTGCCAGCAGTTCGGACACGGAGTCGGCTAATGAAAAACTGTTTTTT.

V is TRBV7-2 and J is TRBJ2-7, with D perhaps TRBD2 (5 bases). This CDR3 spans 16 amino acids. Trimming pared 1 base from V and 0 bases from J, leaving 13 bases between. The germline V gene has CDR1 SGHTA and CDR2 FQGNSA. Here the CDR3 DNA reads TGTGCCAGCAGCTTAGAGGTAACACGGGGCTCCTACGAGCAGTACTTC. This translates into CASSLEVTRGSYEQYF.

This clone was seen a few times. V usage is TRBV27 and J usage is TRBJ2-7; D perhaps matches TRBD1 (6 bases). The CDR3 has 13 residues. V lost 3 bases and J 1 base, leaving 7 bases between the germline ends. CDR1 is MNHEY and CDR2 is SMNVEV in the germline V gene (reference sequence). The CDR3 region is CASSLGHSYEQYF. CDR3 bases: TGTGCCAGCAGTTTGGGACATTCCTACGAGCAGTACTTC.